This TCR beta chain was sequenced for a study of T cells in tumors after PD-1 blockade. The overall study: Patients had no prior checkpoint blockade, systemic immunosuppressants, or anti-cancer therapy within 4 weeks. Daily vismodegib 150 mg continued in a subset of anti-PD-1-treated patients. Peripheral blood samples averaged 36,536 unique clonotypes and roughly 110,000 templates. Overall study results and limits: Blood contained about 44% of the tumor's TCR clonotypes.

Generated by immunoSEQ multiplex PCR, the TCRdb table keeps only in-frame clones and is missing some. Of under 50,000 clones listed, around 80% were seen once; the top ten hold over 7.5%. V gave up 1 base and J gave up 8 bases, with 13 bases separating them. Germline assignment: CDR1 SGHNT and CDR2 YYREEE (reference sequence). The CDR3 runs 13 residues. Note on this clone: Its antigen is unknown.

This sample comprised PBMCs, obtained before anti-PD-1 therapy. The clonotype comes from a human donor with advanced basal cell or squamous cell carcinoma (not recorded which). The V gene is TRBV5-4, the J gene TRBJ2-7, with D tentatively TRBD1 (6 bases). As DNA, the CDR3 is TGTGCCAGCAGCTTGCCCATTGACAGGAAGCAGTACTTC. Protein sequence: CASSLPIDRKQYF.